This passage covers 29 T cell receptor beta chains from one sample sequenced in a study of blood T cell repertoires in COVID-19. Data came from immunoSEQ multiplex PCR; TCRdb stores just in-frame clones and leaves some out. The repertoire includes 60,000 to 65,000 clones, 65% to 90% of them detected once, and less than 6.5% sits in the top ten. Sequencing was performed on peripheral blood. The receptor set was obtained from a woman aged 60-75 years with acute or convalescent COVID-19.

The chain joins TRBV18 to TRBJ2-1; 9 bases are a match to TRBD2. This CDR3 contains 15 residues. CDR1 and CDR2 (germline): KGHSH, LQKENI. The trim removed 6 bases at V and 5 bases at J, leaving 8 bases unmatched. CDR3 sequence: CASSLSGTSNNEQFF. CDR3 coding DNA: TGTGCCAGCTCCCTGTCCGGGACTAGCAACAATGAGCAGTTCTTC. Full variable domain (missing parts from reference TRBV18 and TRBJ2-1): NAGVMQNPRHLVRRRGQEARLRCSPMKGHSHVYWYRQLPEEGLKFMVYLQKENIIDESGMPKERFSAEFPKEGPSILRIQQVVRGDSAAYFCASSLSGTSNNEQFFGPGTRLTVL.

This clone was seen a single time. V usage is TRBV6-1 and J usage is TRBJ2-7; D not certain. The germline V gene has CDR1 MNHNS and CDR2 SASEGT. Trimming stripped 3 bases from V and 6 bases from J, with 9 bases between. The CDR3 spans 12 residues. CDR3 sequence: CASSDRFSEQYF. The CDR3 DNA reads as TGTGCCAGCAGTGACAGGTTCTCCGAGCAGTACTTC.

Here the CDR3 reads CASSLGQSSGNTIYF. CDR3 bases: TGCGCCAGCAGCTTGGGGCAGTCCTCTGGAAACACCATATATTTT. The chain is built from TRBV5-1 and TRBJ1-3; unclear D gene. With 0 bases removed from V and 0 bases from J, the gap between germline ends came to 7 bases. CDR1 and CDR2 (germline): SGHRS, YFSETQ. This CDR3 region has 15 residues.

This clone was detected once. V gene TRBV5-1 combines with J gene TRBJ2-2; 9 bases agree with TRBD2. This CDR3 is 17 amino acids long. CDR1 and CDR2 (germline): SGHRS, YFSETQ. Unmatched junction bases numbered 7, after V lost 0 bases and J lost 4 bases. The CDR3, as DNA: TGCGCCAGCAGCTTGGCTCGTTCAGCGGGGGGCACCGGGGAGCTGTTTTTT. It encodes CASSLARSAGGTGELFF.

The rearrangement joins TRBV4-2 to TRBJ1-2; D might be TRBD1 (5 bases). V was cut by 0 bases and J by 4 bases, with 12 bases left in between. This CDR3 is 15 amino acids long. Per germline, CDR1 LGHNA and CDR2 YNFKEQ. The CDR3 DNA follows: TGTGCCAGCAGCCAAGATCTTGAGACAGCCTATGGCTACACCTTC. Translating gives CASSQDLETAYGYTF.

The V gene is TRBV6-5, the J gene TRBJ1-6; D is unresolved. CDR3 length: 14 residues. Germline V gene sequence: CDR1 MNHEY, CDR2 SVGAGI. Trimming pared 8 bases from V and 5 bases from J, leaving 13 bases between. The CDR3, as DNA: TGTGCCAGCTCTTTCGACATCAATAATTCACCCCTCCACTTT. It yields the protein CASSFDINNSPLHF.

This sequence joins TRBV3-1 (or the pseudogene TRBV3-2) and TRBJ2-1; 9 bases fit TRBD2. This CDR3 region has 15 residues. V gave up 5 bases and J gave up 4 bases; unmatched junction bases: 6. The germline V gene encodes CDR1 LGHDT and CDR2 YNNKEL (reference sequence). CDR3 bases: TGTGCCAGCAGCGCCCCGCGGGGGGGATACAATGAGCAGTTCTTC. Encoded protein: CASSAPRGGYNEQFF.

This chain uses TRBV6-1 with TRBJ2-7; weak D call: TRBD2 (5 bases). V was trimmed by 2 bases and J by 7 bases, leaving 12 bases between them. Germline V gene data show CDR1 as MNHNS and CDR2 as SASEGT. This CDR3 has 13 amino acids. CDR3 sequence reads: CASSEKWEIEQYF. The CDR3, as DNA: TGTGCCAGCAGTGAAAAGTGGGAGATTGAGCAGTACTTC.

The CDR3 region is CASSYNSNQPQHF. CDR3 in DNA: TGTGCCAGCAGCTACAATAGCAATCAGCCCCAGCATTTT. The chain joins TRBV5-4 to TRBJ1-5, with unresolved D. The V gene lost 3 bases and the J gene lost 0 bases, with 4 bases spanning the gap. The CDR3 loop spans 13 amino acids. The germline V gene has CDR1 SGHNT and CDR2 YYREEE (reference sequence).

CDR3 in amino acids: CASSFKTGAPVYEQYF. Written as DNA, the CDR3 is TGTGCCAGCAGCTTCAAGACAGGGGCCCCCGTCTACGAGCAGTACTTC. This chain links TRBV7-2 with TRBJ2-7, with 8 bases matching TRBD1. Germline V gene sequence: CDR1 SGHTA, CDR2 FQGNSA. Unmatched junction bases numbered 10, after V lost 3 bases and J lost 3 bases. This CDR3 comprises 16 residues.

Written as DNA, the CDR3 is TGTGCCAGCAGCTTAGATGGTAGAGGGGGGGAGGATGAGCAGTTCTTC. As protein: CASSLDGRGGEDEQFF. The chain recombines TRBV11-3 with TRBJ2-1, with a tentative D call TRBD2 (7 bases). Trimming stripped 0 bases from V and 8 bases from J, with 17 bases between. This CDR3 contains 16 residues. The germline V gene encodes CDR1 SGHNT and CDR2 YENEEA.

The chain is built from TRBV18 and TRBJ2-3; perhaps TRBD1 as D (5 bases). The germline V and J ends were trimmed by 4 bases and 3 bases, with 11 bases remaining between them. This CDR3 spans 14 amino acids. The germline V gene encodes CDR1 KGHSH and CDR2 LQKENI. Here the CDR3 reads CASSRARATDTQYF. DNA of the CDR3: TGTGCCAGCTCACGGGCCAGGGCGACAGATACGCAGTATTTT.

The gene calls are TRBV10-1 and TRBJ2-1, with 10 bases matching TRBD2. The J segment lost 7 bases and the V segment lost 0 bases, leaving 6 bases of the junction unmatched. The germline V gene encodes CDR1 WNHNN and CDR2 SYGVQD (reference sequence). The CDR3 is 16 residues long. CDR3 sequence: CASSESVIAGGNEQFF. In DNA form, the CDR3 reads TGCGCCAGCAGTGAGTCGGTGATAGCGGGGGGAAATGAGCAGTTCTTC.

In its sample, this clone was seen a few times. The chain employs TRBV3-1 (or the pseudogene TRBV3-2) and TRBJ1-3; D is unresolved. Germline assignment: CDR1 LGHDT and CDR2 YNNKEL (reference sequence). The CDR3 loop spans 13 amino acids. V was clipped by 3 bases and J by 2 bases, with 5 bases between them. The CDR3 sequence: CASSQPAGNTIYF. CDR3 sequence (DNA): TGTGCCAGCAGCCAGCCGGCTGGAAACACCATATATTTT.

This clone was counted once. This chain links TRBV7-9 with TRBJ2-3; weak D call: TRBD1 (6 bases). CDR3 length equals 14 residues. Germline loops: CDR1 SEHNR, CDR2 FQNEAQ (reference sequence). CDR3 nucleotide sequence: TGTGCAGGGGGATTCCAGGGCCCCACAGATACGCAGTATTTT. Translating gives CAGGFQGPTDTQYF.

The gene calls are TRBV10-1 and TRBJ2-7; no firm D call. Deletions cut 0 bases from V and 2 bases from J, with 8 bases between. Germline CDR1 WNHNN, CDR2 SYGVQD (reference sequence). The CDR3 spans 14 residues. The CDR3, as DNA: TGCGCCAGCAGTGAGTCTGGCAGTACCTACGAGCAGTACTTC. This gives the protein CASSESGSTYEQYF.

This chain uses TRBV6-5 with TRBJ1-2; a weak D match, TRBD1 (6 bases). The CDR3 spans 15 residues. The V end was cut by 6 bases, the J end by 2 bases, with 16 bases between. Germline V gives CDR1 MNHEY, CDR2 SVGAGI. CDR3 nucleotides: TGTGCCAGCAGACCCAGGGGAGGGGCGAACTATGGCTACACCTTC. Its translation is CASRPRGGANYGYTF.

The rearrangement joins TRBV12-3 or TRBV12-4 to TRBJ2-1, with TRBD1 as a possible D gene (5 bases). The CDR3 has 12 amino acids. Deletions cut 6 bases from V and 11 bases from J, with 14 bases between. The CDR3 is CASRTDSRKQFF. CDR3 sequence (DNA): TGTGCCAGCAGGACTGACAGCCGAAAGCAGTTCTTC.

In this sample, this clone turned up many times. J is TRBJ1-5 and V is TRBV11-2, with D tentatively TRBD1 (5 bases). The CDR3 is made up of 15 amino acids. V lost 4 bases to trimming and J lost 0 bases, with 10 bases between them. Germline V gives CDR1 SGHAT, CDR2 FQNNGV. As DNA, the CDR3 is TGTGCCAGCAGCTCGACAGAGGATAGCAATCAGCCCCAGCATTTT. Protein sequence: CASSSTEDSNQPQHF.

The chain employs TRBV14 and TRBJ1-2; 7 bases are shared with TRBD1. CDR1 and CDR2 (germline): SGHDN, FVKESK. CDR3 length equals 15 residues. J was trimmed by 5 bases and V by 4 bases; bases with no gene match: 10. The DNA of the CDR3 is TGTGCCAGCAGCCTACCCACAGGGGAGGTTTATGGCTACACCTTC. Residues: CASSLPTGEVYGYTF.

The V and J genes are TRBV6-1 and TRBJ2-1, with a weak D call TRBD2 (5 bases). This CDR3 has 15 amino acids. CDR1 and CDR2 from the germline V gene are MNHNS and SASEGT. V lost 2 bases to trimming and J lost 4 bases, with 12 bases between them. CDR3 protein: CASSERGIGYNEQFF. The CDR3 DNA reads TGTGCCAGCAGTGAAAGAGGGATAGGGTACAATGAGCAGTTCTTC.

V and J are TRBV5-1 and TRBJ2-2; D possibly corresponds to TRBD2 (5 bases). The germline V and J ends were trimmed by 1 base and 2 bases, with 6 bases remaining between them. The germline V gene encodes CDR1 SGHRS and CDR2 YFSETQ. CDR3 size: 14 residues. CDR3 loop: CASSLRGNTGELFF. The CDR3 coding sequence is TGCGCCAGCAGCTTGCGGGGAAACACCGGGGAGCTGTTTTTT.

This chain links TRBV7-2 with TRBJ1-5, with 9 positions matching TRBD1. From germline, CDR1 is SGHTA and CDR2 FQGNSA. Germline trimming cut 0 bases from V and 7 bases from J; bases unmatched to any gene: 7. The CDR3 loop spans 16 amino acids. The CDR3 loop is CASSLAPRQGGQPQHF. In nucleotides, the CDR3 is TGTGCCAGCAGCTTAGCACCACGACAGGGGGGGCAGCCCCAGCATTTT.

The chain employs TRBV30 and TRBJ1-1, with 7 bases aligning to TRBD1. The CDR3 has 12 amino acids. V was pared by 1 base and J by 11 bases, with 7 bases of the junction left unmatched. Germline lookup yields CDR1 GTSNPN and CDR2 SVGIG (reference sequence). CDR3 in amino acids: CAWSATGSRAFF. Here the CDR3 DNA reads TGTGCCTGGAGTGCGACAGGGAGTAGGGCTTTCTTT.

The V and J genes are TRBV6-1 and TRBJ1-6; D might be TRBD1 (6 bases). The CDR3 totals 15 residues. The germline V and J ends were trimmed by 2 bases and 9 bases, with 14 bases remaining between them. CDR1 and CDR2 from the germline V gene are MNHNS and SASEGT. CDR3 region: CASSEKMGASSPLHF. As DNA, the CDR3 is TGTGCCAGCAGTGAAAAGATGGGGGCCTCTTCACCCCTCCACTTT.

The J gene is TRBJ1-3, the V gene TRBV9, with unresolved D. The CDR3 totals 15 residues. V was trimmed by 0 bases and J by 0 bases, leaving 7 bases between them. CDR1 SGDLS and CDR2 YYNGEE come from the germline V gene. DNA of the CDR3: TGTGCCAGCAGCGTAGACAGTCACTCTGGAAACACCATATATTTT. Translation: CASSVDSHSGNTIYF.

This chain links TRBV19 with TRBJ2-5, with D possibly being TRBD2 (6 bases). Germline V gene data show CDR1 as LNHDA and CDR2 as SQIVND (reference sequence). Trimming left V 1 base short and J 1 base short, with 10 bases between. CDR3 length equals 15 residues. The chain's CDR3 is CASSIGGTSQETQYF. CDR3 DNA sequence: TGTGCCAGTAGTATAGGGGGGACTTCCCAAGAGACCCAGTACTTC.

This CDR3 is CATRDSRTYEQYF. Here the CDR3 DNA reads TGTGCCACCCGGGACAGTCGAACCTACGAGCAGTACTTC. V usage is TRBV2 and J usage is TRBJ2-7; 7 bases are a match to TRBD1. Germline V CDR1 and CDR2: SNHLY, FYNNEI. V dropped 10 bases and J dropped 2; count of bases not matched to a gene: 8. The CDR3 is 13 amino acids. The full variable domain, its missing parts supplied by reference TRBV2 and TRBJ2-7, is EPEVTQTPSHQVTQMGQEVILRCVPISNHLYFYWYRQILGQKVEFLVSFYNNEISEKSEIFDDQFSVERPDGSNFTLKIRSTKLEDSAMYFCATRDSRTYEQYFGPGTRLTVT.

This clone has only one observation. The rearrangement joins TRBV5-8 to TRBJ1-5; TRBD1 aligns across 8 bases. There are 15 residues in the CDR3. Germline CDR1 is SGHTS and CDR2 is YDEGEE. The ends lost 0 bases at V and 4 bases at J; junction bases unmatched: 3. This chain's CDR3 is CASSLDRGTNQPQHF. Here the CDR3 DNA reads TGTGCCAGCAGCTTGGACAGGGGGACGAATCAGCCCCAGCATTTT.